This T cell receptor (beta chain) comes out of a study of blood T cell repertoires in COVID-19. TCRdb's copy holds only in-frame clones and misses some; the assay was immunoSEQ multiplex PCR. The profile shows approximately 260,000 clones, around 84% of them singletons. Trimming cost V 0 bases and J 1 base, with 12 bases left between them. Germline V CDR1 and CDR2: SEHNR, FQNEAQ (reference sequence). The CDR3 runs 16 residues. Sequencing was carried out using PBMCs or T cells enriched from blood (not recorded which). V gene TRBV7-9 combines with J gene TRBJ1-1; a possible D gene is TRBD1 (6 bases). The receptor was isolated from a man aged 25-45 years with acute COVID-19. CDR3 in DNA: TGTGCCAGCAGCTTAGCGTTCGGACAGCCGAACACTGAAGCTTTCTTT. It translates to CASSLAFGQPNTEAFF. The whole variable domain, filled in from reference TRBV7-9 and TRBJ1-1, reads DTGVSQNPRHKITKRGQNVTFRCDPISEHNRLYWYRQTLGQGPEFLTYFQNEAQLEKSRLLSDRFSAERPKGSFSTLEIQRTEQGDSAMYLCASSLAFGQPNTEAFFGQGTRLTVV.